The subject of this entry is one T cell receptor beta chain. What it recognizes is unknown. A read error may account for a junction end that differs from germline. Total RNA amounting to 500 ng was the source from which TCR beta cDNA was made with a constant-region primer. What produced the TCR beta libraries was three nested multiplex PCR rounds using slightly modified ARM-PCR. Each of the first two PCR rounds ran approximately 9 cycles with TRBV1-TRBV30 forward and C-beta reverse primers. TCRdb independently ran MiXCR on the multiplex PCR reads; one entry per CDR3 protein. The table shows about 50,000 distinct CDR3 sequences, with over 75% occurring only once. The 20-30 mg bulk tissue piece was not sorted before simultaneous RNA and DNA extraction. Tumor samples uniformly had over 85% viable tumor cells. This sample was included in a study of tumor-infiltrating lymphocytes in primary liver carcinoma.

Study-level results: Tumor region pairs overlapped more than did tumor-adjacent and tumor-blood pairs.

The length of the CDR3 is 15 residues. Germline V gives CDR1 SGHRS, CDR2 YFSETQ. Sequencing was performed on liver tumor tissue from sampling region 5. Subset here: tumor region T5, tumor centre. The chain joins TRBV5-1 to TRBJ1-6, with 7 bases identical to TRBD1. The sequence was obtained from a middle-aged man with primary liver carcinoma and hepatitis B virus infection. In DNA form, the CDR3 reads TGCGCCAGCAGCTTGCATGGACAGGAAAATTCATCCCTCCACTTT. Translated, it gives CASSLHGQENSSLHF. The whole variable domain, filled in from reference TRBV5-1 and TRBJ1-6, reads KAGVTQTPRYLIKTRGQQVTLSCSPISGHRSVSWYQQTPGQGLQFLFEYFSETQRNKGNFPGRFSGRQFSNSRSEMNVSTLELGDSALYLCASSLHGQENSSLHFGNGTRLTVT.